The rows below give T cell receptor beta chains drawn from one sample of a study of PD-L1 blockade in urothelial cancer. Here immunoSEQ multiplex PCR was the method, and the copy in TCRdb shows in-frame clones only, minus some. Of roughly 84,000 clones in the sample, roughly 87% were seen once. The sequences come from PBMCs, collected around atezolizumab (anti-PD-L1) treatment. Receptors were obtained from a man aged 65 to 79 with urothelial cancer. CDR3s include the opening cysteine and the closing phenylalanine or tryptophan. D genes are given only for firm matches. Size tells how often a clone was seen (once, few, many) or the class of an expanded clone, and some rows leave it out.

clone size: few
J gene: TRBJ1-1
CDR3 length: 13
V gene: TRBV6-5
D gene: .
CDR3 DNA: TGTGCCAGCAGTTCCCGACACAACACTGAAGCTTTCTTT
CDR3 protein: CASSSRHNTEAFF

clone size: .
J gene: TRBJ2-1
CDR3 length: 14
V gene: TRBV4-2
D gene: .
CDR3 DNA: TGTGCCAGCAGCCATCCCCAGGGTGGGGTTGAGCAGTTCTTC
CDR3 protein: CASSHPQGGVEQFF

clone size: .
J gene: TRBJ1-2
CDR3 length: 11
V gene: TRBV6-1
D gene: .
CDR3 DNA: TGTGCCATTCGTAATCACTATGGCTACACCTTC
CDR3 protein: CAIRNHYGYTF

clone size: .
J gene: TRBJ2-1
CDR3 length: 12
V gene: TRBV7-3
D gene: .
CDR3 DNA: TGTGCCAGCAGCCACGAGGACAATGAGCAGTTCTTC
CDR3 protein: CASSHEDNEQFF

clone size: .
J gene: TRBJ2-2
CDR3 length: 14
V gene: TRBV19
D gene: TRBD1
CDR3 DNA: TGTGCCAGTATACGGACAGGGGACACCGGGGAGCTGTTTTTT
CDR3 protein: CASIRTGDTGELFF

clone size: .
J gene: TRBJ2-3
CDR3 length: 12
V gene: TRBV6-1
D gene: .
CDR3 DNA: TGTGCCAGCAGTGGGTCAGGAGATACGCAGTATTTT
CDR3 protein: CASSGSGDTQYF

clone size: .
J gene: TRBJ2-1
CDR3 length: 15
V gene: TRBV11-3
D gene: TRBD2
CDR3 DNA: TGTGCCAGCAGCCTGACTAGCGGGAGGGCGATTGAGCAGTTCTTC
CDR3 protein: CASSLTSGRAIEQFF

clone size: .
J gene: TRBJ2-5
CDR3 length: 13
V gene: TRBV29-1
D gene: TRBD1
CDR3 DNA: TGCAGCGTTGGGGACAGGGTGGAAGAGACCCAGTACTTC
CDR3 protein: CSVGDRVEETQYF

clone size: .
J gene: TRBJ1-3
CDR3 length: 18
V gene: TRBV14
D gene: TRBD1
CDR3 DNA: TGTGCCAGCAGCCAAGGATTGGCACAGGGGGCTTCCGGAAACACCATATATTTT
CDR3 protein: CASSQGLAQGASGNTIYF

clone size: .
J gene: TRBJ2-2
CDR3 length: 14
V gene: TRBV4-2
D gene: .
CDR3 DNA: TGTGCCAGCAGCCAAGTTCCCTCCACCGGGGAGCTGTTTTTT
CDR3 protein: CASSQVPSTGELFF

clone size: .
J gene: TRBJ2-5
CDR3 length: 13
V gene: TRBV5-1
D gene: TRBD1
CDR3 DNA: TGCGCCAACGACAGGGCAGGGGAAGAGACCCAGTACTTC
CDR3 protein: CANDRAGEETQYF

clone size: .
J gene: TRBJ2-1
CDR3 length: 10
V gene: TRBV6-5
D gene: .
CDR3 DNA: TGTGCCAGCAGGGGAGGAGGGCAGTTCTTC
CDR3 protein: CASRGGGQFF

clone size: .
J gene: TRBJ1-4
CDR3 length: 14
V gene: TRBV5-1
D gene: TRBD1
CDR3 DNA: TGCGCCAGCAGCCCCCAGGGGGCCAGCGAAAAACTGTTTTTT
CDR3 protein: CASSPQGASEKLFF

clone size: .
J gene: TRBJ2-6
CDR3 length: 17
V gene: TRBV30
D gene: TRBD1
CDR3 DNA: TGTGCCTGGAGTACCGGGACAGGGGTGTTTAGGGCCAACGTCCTGACTTTC
CDR3 protein: CAWSTGTGVFRANVLTF

clone size: .
J gene: TRBJ2-3
CDR3 length: 15
V gene: TRBV7-2
D gene: .
CDR3 DNA: TGTGCCAGCAGCTTTAGCGGAACTAGCACAGATACGCAGTATTTT
CDR3 protein: CASSFSGTSTDTQYF

clone size: .
J gene: TRBJ2-2
CDR3 length: 13
V gene: TRBV19
D gene: .
CDR3 DNA: TGTGCCACCCGGACTACGAACACCGGGGAGCTGTTTTTT
CDR3 protein: CATRTTNTGELFF

clone size: .
J gene: TRBJ1-2
CDR3 length: 14
V gene: TRBV27
D gene: TRBD1
CDR3 DNA: TGTGCCAGCAGTTTAAGGGACAGGGACTATGGCTACACCTTC
CDR3 protein: CASSLRDRDYGYTF

clone size: few
J gene: TRBJ1-5
CDR3 length: 16
V gene: TRBV4-2
D gene: .
CDR3 DNA: TGTGCCAGCAGCCAAGATGCGGGGAGGGGCAATCAGCCCCAGCATTTT
CDR3 protein: CASSQDAGRGNQPQHF

clone size: .
J gene: TRBJ2-2
CDR3 length: 16
V gene: TRBV11-2
D gene: .
CDR3 DNA: TGTGCCAGCAGCTTAGACACAGCTTCGAACACCGGGGAGCTGTTTTTT
CDR3 protein: CASSLDTASNTGELFF

clone size: .
J gene: TRBJ1-4
CDR3 length: 14
V gene: TRBV7-6
D gene: .
CDR3 DNA: TGTGCCAGCAGCCCTGGGCAGTATAATGAAAAACTGTTTTTT
CDR3 protein: CASSPGQYNEKLFF

clone size: .
J gene: TRBJ2-1
CDR3 length: 15
V gene: TRBV5-1
D gene: TRBD2
CDR3 DNA: TGCGCCAGCAGCGTGACTAGCGGGGGGCCCGGGGAGCAGTTCTTC
CDR3 protein: CASSVTSGGPGEQFF

clone size: once
J gene: TRBJ1-2
CDR3 length: 14
V gene: TRBV6-5
D gene: .
CDR3 DNA: TGTGCCAGCAGCCAAACTAGGGCGCCGGGAGGCTACACCTTC
CDR3 protein: CASSQTRAPGGYTF

clone size: few
J gene: TRBJ2-3
CDR3 length: 15
V gene: TRBV7-6
D gene: .
CDR3 DNA: TGTGCCAGCAGCTTAGCGTGGGGGGGCACAGATACGCAGTATTTT
CDR3 protein: CASSLAWGGTDTQYF

clone size: .
J gene: TRBJ1-1
CDR3 length: 16
V gene: TRBV5-1
D gene: TRBD1
CDR3 DNA: TGCGCCAGCAGCTTGGCCGTGAGGACAGGGGAAGGAGAAGCTTTCTTT
CDR3 protein: CASSLAVRTGEGEAFF

clone size: .
J gene: TRBJ2-3
CDR3 length: 16
V gene: TRBV28
D gene: TRBD2
CDR3 DNA: TGTGCCAGCAGTCTGACTAGCGGGAGGGCGGCAGATACGCAGTATTTT
CDR3 protein: CASSLTSGRAADTQYF

clone size: .
J gene: TRBJ2-7
CDR3 length: 14
V gene: TRBV7-2
D gene: TRBD2
CDR3 DNA: TGTGCCAGCAGCCCGACTAGCGGGAGATACGAGCAGTACTTC
CDR3 protein: CASSPTSGRYEQYF

clone size: .
J gene: TRBJ2-1
CDR3 length: 13
V gene: TRBV4-1
D gene: .
CDR3 DNA: TGCGCCAGCAGCCAAGGGACACTCAATGAGCAGTTCTTC
CDR3 protein: CASSQGTLNEQFF

clone size: .
J gene: TRBJ2-7
CDR3 length: 13
V gene: TRBV11-3
D gene: .
CDR3 DNA: TGTGCCAGCAGCTTAAGCGGAACCTACGAGCAGTACTTC
CDR3 protein: CASSLSGTYEQYF

clone size: .
J gene: TRBJ2-3
CDR3 length: 17
V gene: TRBV7-3
D gene: TRBD2
CDR3 DNA: TGTGCCAGCAGCTTAAGACTAGCGGGAGATAGCACAGATACGCAGTATTTT
CDR3 protein: CASSLRLAGDSTDTQYF

clone size: few
J gene: TRBJ1-1
CDR3 length: 13
V gene: TRBV2
D gene: .
CDR3 DNA: TGTGCCAGCAGTTCCGACCGGAGCACTGAAGCTTTCTTT
CDR3 protein: CASSSDRSTEAFF

clone size: .
J gene: TRBJ2-7
CDR3 length: 15
V gene: TRBV28
D gene: TRBD1
CDR3 DNA: TGTGCCAGCAGTCCGCCGGGACAGGGAATGCACGAGCAGTACTTC
CDR3 protein: CASSPPGQGMHEQYF

clone size: .
J gene: TRBJ2-2
CDR3 length: 15
V gene: TRBV6-5
D gene: TRBD1
CDR3 DNA: TGTGCCAGCGGCCGGACAGGAAGTTTCACCGGGGTCCTGTTTTTT
CDR3 protein: CASGRTGSFTGVLFF

clone size: .
J gene: TRBJ1-2
CDR3 length: 13
V gene: TRBV29-1
D gene: .
CDR3 DNA: TGCAGCGTGGGGGCAGGAGCTAACTATGGCTACACCTTC
CDR3 protein: CSVGAGANYGYTF

clone size: .
J gene: TRBJ2-1
CDR3 length: 13
V gene: TRBV11-3
D gene: .
CDR3 DNA: TGTGCCAGCAGCTTAGATCTCCTCAATGAGCAGTTCTTC
CDR3 protein: CASSLDLLNEQFF

clone size: once
J gene: TRBJ2-5
CDR3 length: 14
V gene: TRBV19
D gene: .
CDR3 DNA: TGTGCCAGTAGTAAGGAGGGGGCGCTAGAGACCCAGTACTTC
CDR3 protein: CASSKEGALETQYF

clone size: .
J gene: TRBJ2-3
CDR3 length: 14
V gene: TRBV9
D gene: .
CDR3 DNA: TGTGCCAGCAGCGCAGGGACTTCGACAGATACGCAGTATTTT
CDR3 protein: CASSAGTSTDTQYF

clone size: .
J gene: TRBJ2-7
CDR3 length: 14
V gene: TRBV7-9
D gene: TRBD1
CDR3 DNA: TGTGCCAGCAGCCTGGACAGGGGGCTGTACGAGCAGTACTTC
CDR3 protein: CASSLDRGLYEQYF

clone size: .
J gene: TRBJ2-2
CDR3 length: 17
V gene: TRBV18
D gene: TRBD2
CDR3 DNA: TGTGCCAGCTCACGGGGACTAGCGGACACTAACACCGGGGAGCTGTTTTTT
CDR3 protein: CASSRGLADTNTGELFF

clone size: .
J gene: TRBJ2-3
CDR3 length: 16
V gene: TRBV5-1
D gene: .
CDR3 DNA: TGCGCCAGCAGCTTGAGAGCGTCGGGTAGCACAGATACGCAGTATTTT
CDR3 protein: CASSLRASGSTDTQYF

clone size: .
J gene: TRBJ2-7
CDR3 length: 14
V gene: TRBV27
D gene: .
CDR3 DNA: TGTGCCAGCAGTCCGACCCTCGGGGGGCACGAGCAGTACTTC
CDR3 protein: CASSPTLGGHEQYF

clone size: .
J gene: TRBJ1-1
CDR3 length: 15
V gene: TRBV2
D gene: TRBD1
CDR3 DNA: TGTGCCAGCACCTTGGACAGGGGTGGGAACACTGAAGCTTTCTTT
CDR3 protein: CASTLDRGGNTEAFF

clone size: few
J gene: TRBJ2-5
CDR3 length: 16
V gene: TRBV11-1
D gene: .
CDR3 DNA: TGTGCCAGCAGCCATGACTCGGGACACAGACAAGAGACCCAGTACTTC
CDR3 protein: CASSHDSGHRQETQYF

clone size: .
J gene: TRBJ1-5
CDR3 length: 12
V gene: TRBV9
D gene: .
CDR3 DNA: TGTGCCAGCAGCGTCCGGTTCCAGCCCCAGCATTTT
CDR3 protein: CASSVRFQPQHF

clone size: once
J gene: TRBJ2-2
CDR3 length: 17
V gene: TRBV7-6
D gene: .
CDR3 DNA: TGTGCCAGCAGCCTAGAGGGGGGGCGGCAGGGCACCGGGGAGCTGTTTTTT
CDR3 protein: CASSLEGGRQGTGELFF

clone size: .
J gene: TRBJ2-1
CDR3 length: 15
V gene: TRBV19
D gene: TRBD2
CDR3 DNA: TGTGCCAGTAGTGAGACTAGCGGGAGTCTAGGTGAGCAGTTCTTC
CDR3 protein: CASSETSGSLGEQFF

clone size: once
J gene: TRBJ2-1
CDR3 length: 15
V gene: TRBV4-2
D gene: TRBD2
CDR3 DNA: TGTGCCAGCAGGGTGGGGGAGGGCCAGTCCAATGAGCAGTTCTTC
CDR3 protein: CASRVGEGQSNEQFF

clone size: .
J gene: TRBJ2-2
CDR3 length: 16
V gene: TRBV18
D gene: TRBD2
CDR3 DNA: TGTGCCAGCTCGCTCGGGACTAGCGATCATAGCGGGGAGCTGTTTTTT
CDR3 protein: CASSLGTSDHSGELFF

clone size: .
J gene: TRBJ2-3
CDR3 length: 16
V gene: TRBV5-1
D gene: TRBD2
CDR3 DNA: TGCGCCAGCAGCGGGGAAGCGGGGGGAGGGACAGATACGCAGTATTTT
CDR3 protein: CASSGEAGGGTDTQYF